A selection of T cell receptor beta chains follows, all from one sample in a study of blood T cell repertoires in COVID-19. TCRdb's table, derived via immunoSEQ multiplex PCR, lists solely in-frame clones and lacks some. The table records about 160,000 clones, approximately 82% of them present only once. Input material: peripheral blood. Source of these receptors: a woman of 80 years or more with acute or convalescent COVID-19. Both conserved end residues are part of each CDR3. A D gene is named only where the DNA matches it firmly. The size entry is marked missing in some rows and otherwise reads once, few, many or a size class.

V	size	length	D	J	DNA	CDR3
TRBV6-5	NA	15	TRBD1	TRBJ2-7	TGTGCCAGCAGTACAGGGAAGGGGGCGGACTACGAGCAGTACTTC	CASSTGKGADYEQYF
TRBV3-1/TRBV3-2	NA	15	TRBD1	TRBJ1-5	TGTGCCAGCAGGTCCGGGACAGAGGGTAATCAGCCCCAGCATTTT	CASRSGTEGNQPQHF
TRBV4-1	NA	15	NA	TRBJ1-3	TGCGCCAGCAGCCAAGTAGAGAGCTCTGGAAACACCATATATTTT	CASSQVESSGNTIYF
TRBV7-9	NA	16	NA	TRBJ2-2	TGTGCCAGCAGCAGATCCGAGACCCGAGGAACCGGGGAGCTGTTTTTT	CASSRSETRGTGELFF
TRBV12-3/TRBV12-4	NA	13	NA	TRBJ1-1	TGTGCCAGCAGTAAATTCGGGACACCTGAAGCTTTCTTT	CASSKFGTPEAFF
TRBV10-3	many	13	TRBD1	TRBJ1-1	TGTGCCATCACCAGGGGGCAGTTGACTGAAGCTTTCTTT	CAITRGQLTEAFF
TRBV11-2	NA	15	NA	TRBJ2-2	TGTGCCAGCAGCTTGATGGGAGTTAACACCGGGGAGCTGTTTTTT	CASSLMGVNTGELFF
TRBV9	NA	17	NA	TRBJ1-4	TGTGCCAGCAGCGTAGGTGGGACATTGGGAAGTAACGAAAAACTGTTTTTT	CASSVGGTLGSNEKLFF
TRBV6-1	few	15	NA	TRBJ1-5	TGTGCCAGCAGTGATGGAGGGTATCGTGCTCAGCCCCAGCATTTT	CASSDGGYRAQPQHF
TRBV5-8	once	13	NA	TRBJ2-1	TGTGCCAGCAGGCGGGGTTCCGGGAATGAGCAGTTCTTC	CASRRGSGNEQFF
TRBV25-1	NA	16	NA	TRBJ2-2	TGTGCCAGCAGTGACTCCGCGGAGCGGTTCACCGGGGAGCTGTTTTTT	CASSDSAERFTGELFF
TRBV6-5	NA	12	NA	TRBJ2-7	TGTGCGATCGGCCCGACTGCCTACGAGCAGTACTTC	CAIGPTAYEQYF
TRBV19	NA	14	TRBD1	TRBJ2-7	TGTGCCATCCCGAGTCTGGGACAGCCCTACGAGCAGTACTTC	CAIPSLGQPYEQYF
TRBV7-2	NA	13	NA	TRBJ1-3	TGTGCCAGCAGCCCCTCGCGCGGAAACACCATATATTTT	CASSPSRGNTIYF
TRBV13	NA	15	NA	TRBJ2-2	TGTGCCAGCAGCTTAGGCCCCATACAACACCGGGAGCTGTTTTTT	CASSLGPIQHRELFF
TRBV5-4	NA	13	NA	TRBJ1-1	TGTGCCAGCAGCTTGGACCTAAACACTGAAGCTTTCTTT	CASSLDLNTEAFF
TRBV5-5	NA	14	NA	TRBJ1-2	TGTGCCAGCAGCTTGGGGGGCAGGGTGTATGGCTACACCTTC	CASSLGGRVYGYTF
TRBV7-9	NA	14	NA	TRBJ1-1	TGTGCCAGCGGGGCACCCCCTTTGAACACTGAAGCTTTCTTT	CASGAPPLNTEAFF
TRBV5-1	NA	15	NA	TRBJ1-4	TGCGCCAGCAGCTTGTCGGGGGGCAGTCATGAAAAACTGTTTTTT	CASSLSGGSHEKLFF
TRBV7-9	NA	16	TRBD2	TRBJ2-7	TGTGCCAGCAGCTTCGAACGTAGCGGGACATCCTACGAGCAGTACTTC	CASSFERSGTSYEQYF
TRBV6-5	once	14	NA	TRBJ1-3	TGTGCCAGCCGCCAGGGTTTATCTGGAAACACCATATATTTT	CASRQGLSGNTIYF
TRBV15	NA	16	NA	TRBJ2-2	TGTGCCACCAGCAGAGATGTCCTAGGCGGGACCGGGGAGCTGTTTTTT	CATSRDVLGGTGELFF
TRBV5-4	NA	15	NA	TRBJ2-2	TGTGCCAGCAGCTTGGAAGCGGAGGACACCGGGGAGCTGTTTTTT	CASSLEAEDTGELFF
TRBV18	NA	15	TRBD1	TRBJ1-1	TGTGCCAGCTCACCGAAGTCAGGGGGGAACACTGAAGCTTTCTTT	CASSPKSGGNTEAFF